This is a list of T cell receptor beta chains from one sample in a study of T cell changes during pregnancy in multiple sclerosis. Data came from immunoSEQ multiplex PCR; TCRdb stores just in-frame clones and leaves some out. The table has approximately 63,000 clones, roughly 91% seen once; the top ten hold 1% to 1.5%. Sample: peripheral blood, taken after pregnancy. Receptors were obtained from a female donor in good health, enrolled as a control in a pregnancy study. The CDR3 runs from the conserved cysteine through the conserved F or W. The D gene is left open where the match is weak. Only some rows state a clone size, as once, few, many or a class for expanded clones.

TRBJ1-5	TRBD1	TRBV10-1	NA	TGCGCCGTAAGCCGGGACAGGGGTGGAAAGGTAAACCAGCCCCAGCATTTT	CAVSRDRGGKVNQPQHF
TRBJ1-6	NA	TRBV5-1	NA	TGCGCCAGCAGCTTGGCTGACAGGTTGGCTTCACCCCTCCACTTT	CASSLADRLASPLHF
TRBJ2-7	TRBD2	TRBV5-4	NA	TGTGCCAGCAGCTTGGAGGGAGGGACCCACGAGCAGTACTTC	CASSLEGGTHEQYF
TRBJ1-5	NA	TRBV2	NA	TGTGCCAGCAGCCAGGGTATGAGTATGTTTCAGCCCCAGCATTTT	CASSQGMSMFQPQHF
TRBJ2-7	TRBD2	TRBV6-1	NA	TGTGCCAGCAGTGAATCGGGGACGGGGGGCTACGAGCAGTACTTC	CASSESGTGGYEQYF
TRBJ2-3	NA	TRBV9	NA	TGTGCCAGCAGCGTAGGATTACAGCCCACAGATACGCAGTATTTT	CASSVGLQPTDTQYF
TRBJ1-1	NA	TRBV18	NA	TGTGCCAGCTCACGCAGAACGAACACTGAAGCTTTCTTT	CASSRRTNTEAFF
TRBJ1-2	TRBD1	TRBV30	NA	TGTGCCTGGAGTGTAAAAGGGGGCGCTGGCTACACCTTC	CAWSVKGGAGYTF
TRBJ2-1	NA	TRBV27	NA	TGTGCCAGCAGTGGAGCAGGGTTTACACACAATGAGCAGTTCTTC	CASSGAGFTHNEQFF
TRBJ1-6	NA	TRBV6-5	NA	TGTGCCAGCAGTTCCGGGACACTAGGTACACCCCTCCACTTT	CASSSGTLGTPLHF
TRBJ1-3	NA	TRBV6-1	NA	TGTGCCAGCAGTGAATCCACCCCAGGGTCTGGAAACACCATATATTTT	CASSESTPGSGNTIYF
TRBJ2-3	NA	TRBV11-2	once	TGTGCCAGCAGCTTAGGGGGGGGCGGGACAGATACGCAGTATTTT	CASSLGGGGTDTQYF
TRBJ2-2	NA	TRBV7-9	NA	TGTGCCAGCAGCTTAGATGCAGGGGCAACCGGGGAGCTGTTTTTT	CASSLDAGATGELFF
TRBJ1-2	NA	TRBV6-5	NA	TGTGCCAGCAGTTACTCGACGGCAGGGGACCCCACCTTC	CASSYSTAGDPTF
TRBJ2-7	TRBD1	TRBV5-1	NA	TGCGCCAGCAGCTTGTTAGGGGGCACCTACGAGCAGTACTTC	CASSLLGGTYEQYF
TRBJ1-2	TRBD1	TRBV19	NA	TGTGCCAGTATCTCGACGGGGACAGGGAGTGGCTATGGCTACACCTTC	CASISTGTGSGYGYTF
TRBJ1-5	NA	TRBV19	NA	TGTGCCAGTAGTAGCATCAGGGATGACGCGCGCAATCAGCCCCAGCATTTT	CASSSIRDDARNQPQHF
TRBJ1-2	NA	TRBV6-6	NA	TGTGCCAGCCACACAGGGAACTATGGCTACACCTTC	CASHTGNYGYTF
TRBJ1-6	TRBD1	TRBV18	NA	TGTGCCAGCTCACCTGGGACAGGGGGTGGGTCACCCCTCCACTTT	CASSPGTGGGSPLHF
TRBJ2-5	NA	TRBV7-2	NA	TGTGCCAGCAGCTCGACAGTACAAGAGACCCAGTACTTC	CASSSTVQETQYF
TRBJ2-1	TRBD1	TRBV6-4	NA	TGTGCCAGCAGCGCCCAGGGGGCAAGGAATGAGCAGTTCTTC	CASSAQGARNEQFF
TRBJ2-7	NA	TRBV18	once	TGTGCCAGCTCACCAAGCTCAGGTTACTACGAGCAGTACTTC	CASSPSSGYYEQYF
TRBJ2-3	TRBD2	TRBV4-1	NA	TGCGCCAGCAGCCCCACTAGCGGGGGGATTCCCAATACGCAGTATTTT	CASSPTSGGIPNTQYF
TRBJ1-2	NA	TRBV11-2	NA	TGTGCCAGCAGCTTAGATCGTGTCAGGGGCTATGGCTACACCTTC	CASSLDRVRGYGYTF
TRBJ2-3	NA	TRBV5-6	NA	TGTGCCAGCAGCTTACAGGGCCTCCACACAGATACGCAGTATTTT	CASSLQGLHTDTQYF
TRBJ2-3	TRBD1	TRBV9	NA	TGTGCCAGCAGCGGACGGGACAGTCTCACAGATACGCAGTATTTT	CASSGRDSLTDTQYF
TRBJ2-2	TRBD2	TRBV7-2	NA	TGTGCCAGCAGCTTAGGACTAGCGGGGGGGAGCACCGGGGAGCTGTTTTTT	CASSLGLAGGSTGELFF
TRBJ2-3	NA	TRBV7-2	once	TGTGCCAGCAGCTATGGACAGACAGATACGCAGTATTTT	CASSYGQTDTQYF
TRBJ2-1	NA	TRBV11-2	NA	TGTGCCAGCAGCCCCATCAGCGGATCGTCCTACAATGAGCAGTTCTTC	CASSPISGSSYNEQFF
TRBJ2-5	TRBD2	TRBV5-1	NA	TGCGCCAGCAGTTCCCCGGACGTAGCGGGCCAAGAGACCCAGTACTTC	CASSSPDVAGQETQYF
TRBJ1-1	NA	TRBV30	NA	TGTGCCTGGAGTGCCACAGGGAACACTGAAGCTTTCTTT	CAWSATGNTEAFF
TRBJ1-2	TRBD1	TRBV7-6	NA	TGTGCCAGCAGCCCGGGACAGGAGAGCGCTTTGGGCTACACCTTC	CASSPGQESALGYTF
TRBJ2-5	TRBD1	TRBV7-3	NA	TGTGCCAGCAGCGACCACGGACAGGGGCTGAAGACCCAGTACTTC	CASSDHGQGLKTQYF
TRBJ2-1	NA	TRBV7-2	NA	TGTGCCAGCAGCCCGACAGCGCCTGTCCATATCAATGAGCAGTTCTTC	CASSPTAPVHINEQFF
TRBJ1-5	NA	TRBV19	NA	TGTGCCAGTAGCCGACAAAGCAATCAGCCCCAGCATTTT	CASSRQSNQPQHF
TRBJ2-7	TRBD1	TRBV2	NA	TGTGCCAGCACCCCTTCGCAGGGGGCGCAAAACGAGCAGTACTTC	CASTPSQGAQNEQYF
TRBJ2-5	NA	TRBV2	NA	TGTGCCAGCAGCGAGAAAAATCAGGGATTAGAGACCCAGTACTTC	CASSEKNQGLETQYF
TRBJ1-2	TRBD1	TRBV30	NA	TGTGCCTGGAGTCTACAGGGGGGCGGCTACACCTTC	CAWSLQGGGYTF
TRBJ1-1	NA	TRBV7-2	once	TGTGCCAGCAGCCTCTCTCGCATGGGCGCTGAAGCTTTCTTT	CASSLSRMGAEAFF
TRBJ1-6	NA	TRBV30	once	TGTGCCTGGAGTTCGACACGATATAATTCACCCCTCCACTTT	CAWSSTRYNSPLHF
TRBJ2-7	TRBD2	TRBV5-4	NA	TGTGCCAGCAGCTTGGAGGCTAGCGGGGCGCTTGATGCCTACGAGCAGTACTTC	CASSLEASGALDAYEQYF
TRBJ2-6	TRBD1	TRBV19	NA	TGTGCCAGTAGTATCCGGGACAGGGGGGCCCGGGCCAACGTCCTGACTTTC	CASSIRDRGARANVLTF
TRBJ1-4	TRBD1	TRBV4-1	NA	TGCGCCAGCAGCCAAGCTGCGACAGGGGATAATGAAAAACTGTTTTTT	CASSQAATGDNEKLFF
TRBJ1-4	NA	TRBV5-8	NA	TGTGCCAGCAGCCTGGGGGCAGCGGAGGTCGAAAAACTGTTTTTT	CASSLGAAEVEKLFF
TRBJ1-2	NA	TRBV7-9	NA	TGTGCCAGCAGCTTATCAGAGACAGGTATCTATGGCTACACCTTC	CASSLSETGIYGYTF
TRBJ1-2	TRBD1	TRBV4-3	once	TGCGCCAGCAGCCAAGTCGGGGACAGGAACTATGGCTACACCTTC	CASSQVGDRNYGYTF
TRBJ2-7	NA	TRBV14	NA	TGTGCCAGCAGCCAAGAAAGGCGAGGTCACTACGAGCAGTACTTC	CASSQERRGHYEQYF
TRBJ2-2	NA	TRBV19	NA	TGTGCCAGTAGGCCGGGACAGAACACCGGGGAGCTGTTTTTT	CASRPGQNTGELFF
TRBJ1-6	NA	TRBV15	NA	TGTGCCACCAGCAGAGATCTTTCGGGGGATTCACCCCTCCACTTT	CATSRDLSGDSPLHF
TRBJ1-5	TRBD1	TRBV19	NA	TGTGCCAGTAGTATGATGTTGACAGGGTATAGCAATCAGCCCCAGCATTTT	CASSMMLTGYSNQPQHF
TRBJ1-1	NA	TRBV15	NA	TGTGCCACCAGCAGAGGAGCAGGAACGAACACTGAAGCTTTCTTT	CATSRGAGTNTEAFF
TRBJ1-2	NA	TRBV12-1	NA	TGTGCCAGCAGCTTTTGTTCTGGCGGCTACACCTTC	CASSFCSGGYTF